Included here is one T cell receptor beta chain sequence, with context. This sample is drawn from a study of blood T cell repertoires in COVID-19. Authors' processing steps: Estimated nucleated cell counts came from reference gene primer amplification. Generated by immunoSEQ multiplex PCR, the TCRdb table keeps only in-frame clones and is missing some. V, J and clone size reflect that table, while D and trimming were determined from the DNA. The repertoire holds 150,000 to 200,000 clones, with roughly four fifths as singletons. Material: PBMCs or T cells enriched from blood (not recorded which). This receptor was identified in a man aged 35-49 years who had recovered from COVID-19.

The CDR3 coding sequence is TGTGCCAGCAGCCGGGACAGTTCATCCTACGAGCAGTACTTC. It translates to CASSRDSSSYEQYF. The chain recombines TRBV6-4 with TRBJ2-7; 7 nucleotides align to TRBD1. The CDR3 spans 14 residues. Germline V gene lookup returns CDR1 MRHNA and CDR2 SNTAGT. V lost 6 bases and J lost 1; bases outside the gene matches: 6.